This T cell receptor (beta chain) stems from a study of T cell responses to AZD1222 COVID-19 vaccine. General study results and limits: Seropositive at baseline were only a handful of AZD1222 recipients. A mostly white British donor set with more females was recruited, and clonal diversity was possibly underestimated.

With respect to this clone: The antigen is undetermined.

Looked up from germline, CDR1 is MNHEY and CDR2 is SVGEGT. This CDR3 is built from 13 residues. Trimming left V 0 bases short and J 3 bases short, with 6 bases between. Libraries were prepared by immunoSEQ multiplex PCR; TCRdb keeps only in-frame clonotypes and omits some of them. The sample includes about 130,000 clones, 70% to 90% of them seen just once. This chain joins TRBV6-2 or TRBV6-3 and TRBJ2-7; the D gene is possibly TRBD1 (6 bases). Sequenced material: peripheral blood, taken on day 0 of AZD1222 vaccination. The sequence was obtained from an adult in good health. The CDR3 loop reads CASSYSRGYEQYF. The CDR3 DNA reads TGTGCCAGCAGTTACTCCAGGGGCTACGAGCAGTACTTC.